This record concerns one T cell receptor beta chain sequence. Its target is unknown. This sample was included in a study of early T cells in non-severe SARS-CoV-2 infection. Findings and caveats of the study: VDJdb-based matching was biased toward anti-spike CD8 responses and missed private and CD4 specificities.

TCRdb re-called the 5' RACE reads through MiXCR, storing one row per CDR3 protein. Among about 49,000 distinct CDR3 sequences, roughly 10% were seen once, and the ten largest hold about 8.9%. Trimming took 6 bases from V and 0 from J, leaving 9 bases between them. This CDR3 contains 13 residues. The germline gives CDR1 SQVTM, CDR2 ANQGSEA. The chain carries TRBV29-1 and TRBJ2-1; D possibly corresponds to TRBD2 (5 bases). The receptor was derived from an adult who was a healthcare worker with PCR-confirmed SARS-CoV-2 infection or an uninfected control (not recorded which). The specimen sequenced was whole blood. CDR3: CSVGTSSYNEQFF. DNA for the CDR3: TGCAGCGTGGGCACTAGCTCCTACAATGAGCAGTTCTTC.